This TCR beta chain originates from a study of blood T cell repertoires in COVID-19. Study-wide context: Acute-phase and convalescent COVID-19 samples originated in the United States, Italy and Spain. The cDNA or gDNA used as material had been derived from T cells, B-cell-depleted T cells, or PBMCs.

Original processing methods: Reference gene primer amplification yielded estimated nucleated cell counts. Repertoires were generated with immunoSEQ multiplex PCR, while TCRdb's copy carries only in-frame clones and drops some. The V and J calls and clone size were taken over from that table, and D and trimming were inferred from the DNA. The data hold roughly 190,000 clones, with 70% to 90% observed a single time. CDR3 length equals 15 residues. Germline values: CDR1 SGHNT, CDR2 YYREEE (reference sequence). Trimming shortened V by 4 bases and J by 4 bases, and 15 bases separated the two germline ends.

The source is a man between 60 and 70 years old with active or convalescent COVID-19. Specimen: peripheral blood. The chain combines TRBV5-4 with TRBJ2-1; tentative D call: TRBD1 (7 bases). CDR3 sequence (DNA): TGTGCCAGCAGCGGAGGGGGCACGGGATACAATGAGCAGTTCTTC. Residues: CASSGGGTGYNEQFF.